This section outlines one T cell receptor (beta chain) sequence together with its context. Antigen specificity is unknown. The primer mix had 60 Vbeta and 13 Jbeta primers. Only in-frame clones appear in the TCRdb table, and some are missing; sequencing was by immunoSEQ multiplex PCR. The repertoire holds around 170,000 clones, with 81% as singletons. The sample comes from a study of cytomegalovirus exposure and HLA in healthy donors. Findings and limits, study-wide: Upon later analysis, HLA-associated TCR beta chains proved more clonally expanded than other, equally common chains. Highly shared variants forming one cluster were likely a sequencing artifact.

The CDR3 runs to 15 residues. Germline V gene data show CDR1 as MDHEN and CDR2 as SYDVKM. V was pared by 5 bases and J by 2 bases, with 5 bases of the junction left unmatched. The rearrangement links TRBV28 to TRBJ1-4; the match to TRBD1 covers 7 bases. The specimen sequenced was PBMCs. The clonotype was recovered from a man over 45 in good health and CMV-seropositive. For the CDR3, the DNA is TGTGCCAGCAGTCAACCGGGACAGACTAATGAAAAACTGTTTTTT. Its translation is CASSQPGQTNEKLFF.